A selection of T cell receptor beta chains follows, all from one sample in a study of graft-versus-host responses after intestinal transplantation. For these receptors, no antigen is known. The assay was immunoSEQ multiplex PCR, and TCRdb's table has in-frame clones only and misses some. Here the sample spans 40,000 to 45,000 clones, approximately 95% being singletons. The sample in question was unstimulated CD8+ T cells sorted from spleen or lymph node cells, obtained before transplant. Receptor source: a human donor who was the organ donor for an intestinal transplant. CDR3s include the opening cysteine and the closing phenylalanine or tryptophan. The D gene is left open where the match is weak. Not every row has a clone size; where given, it reads once, few, many or a size class.

d_call: -; v_call: TRBV18; j_call: TRBJ1-1; clone_size: -; cdr3_nt: TGTGCCAGCTCACCACATTTGGTAAGGGGCACTGAAGCTTTCTTT; cdr3_aa: CASSPHLVRGTEAFF
d_call: -; v_call: TRBV6-6; j_call: TRBJ1-2; clone_size: -; cdr3_nt: TGTGCCAGCAGTTACGTACAGAACTATGGCTACACCTTC; cdr3_aa: CASSYVQNYGYTF
d_call: -; v_call: TRBV16; j_call: TRBJ2-7; clone_size: -; cdr3_nt: TGTGCCAGCAGCCCAATCTCCGCGAGGGGCGGGGAGCAGTACTTC; cdr3_aa: CASSPISARGGEQYF
d_call: -; v_call: TRBV11-3; j_call: TRBJ2-7; clone_size: -; cdr3_nt: TGTGCCAGCAGCCCCCGACACTCCTACGAGCAGTACTTC; cdr3_aa: CASSPRHSYEQYF
d_call: -; v_call: TRBV4-2; j_call: TRBJ2-7; clone_size: -; cdr3_nt: TGTGCCAGCAGCGGTGGCGGCGAGCAGTACTTC; cdr3_aa: CASSGGGEQYF
d_call: -; v_call: TRBV5-1; j_call: TRBJ1-1; clone_size: once; cdr3_nt: TGCGCCAGCAGCTTCTGGTCTTTGAACACTGAAGCTTTCTTT; cdr3_aa: CASSFWSLNTEAFF
d_call: -; v_call: TRBV9; j_call: TRBJ2-3; clone_size: -; cdr3_nt: TGTGCCAGCAGCGAAGGACAGATTAGCACAGATACGCAGTATTTT; cdr3_aa: CASSEGQISTDTQYF
d_call: TRBD1; v_call: TRBV9; j_call: TRBJ2-5; clone_size: -; cdr3_nt: TGTGCCAGCAGCTCCGGGACAGACCAAGAGACCCAGTACTTC; cdr3_aa: CASSSGTDQETQYF
d_call: -; v_call: TRBV2; j_call: TRBJ1-4; clone_size: -; cdr3_nt: TGTGCCAGCACCGACAGTTTCAATGAAAAACTGTTTTTT; cdr3_aa: CASTDSFNEKLFF
d_call: TRBD1; v_call: TRBV2; j_call: TRBJ2-6; clone_size: -; cdr3_nt: TGTGCCAGCAAGGACAGGGTAGGCTCTGGGGCCAACGTCCTGACTTTC; cdr3_aa: CASKDRVGSGANVLTF
d_call: -; v_call: TRBV18; j_call: TRBJ2-5; clone_size: -; cdr3_nt: TGTGCCAGCTCACCACCTTCCCAAATGGAGACCCAGTACTTC; cdr3_aa: CASSPPSQMETQYF
d_call: TRBD1; v_call: TRBV11-2; j_call: TRBJ2-1; clone_size: -; cdr3_nt: TGTGCCAGCAGCGCCGGACAGGGGGTCAGGAATGAGCAGTTCTTC; cdr3_aa: CASSAGQGVRNEQFF
d_call: -; v_call: TRBV6-6; j_call: TRBJ1-1; clone_size: few; cdr3_nt: TGTGCCAGCAGTTACGGCACTGAAGCTTTCTTT; cdr3_aa: CASSYGTEAFF
d_call: -; v_call: TRBV4-1; j_call: TRBJ1-5; clone_size: -; cdr3_nt: TGCGCCAGCAGCGACCAACCGGGGGCAAGCAATCAGCCCCAGCATTTT; cdr3_aa: CASSDQPGASNQPQHF
d_call: TRBD1; v_call: TRBV4-1; j_call: TRBJ2-2; clone_size: -; cdr3_nt: TGCGCCAGCAGCCGCCCGGGGACAGGGATCACCGGGGAGCTGTTTTTT; cdr3_aa: CASSRPGTGITGELFF
d_call: -; v_call: TRBV18; j_call: TRBJ1-4; clone_size: once; cdr3_nt: TGTGCCAGCTCACCCATTCAGGTGGAGAATGAAAAACTGTTTTTT; cdr3_aa: CASSPIQVENEKLFF
d_call: TRBD1; v_call: TRBV11-2; j_call: TRBJ1-2; clone_size: -; cdr3_nt: TGTGCCAGCAGCTTCCCACCCTCCGGGACAGGGTATGGCTACACCTTC; cdr3_aa: CASSFPPSGTGYGYTF
d_call: -; v_call: TRBV19; j_call: TRBJ2-1; clone_size: -; cdr3_nt: TGTGCCAGTAGTATTCGGGGACTGCCCCATGAGCAGTTCTTC; cdr3_aa: CASSIRGLPHEQFF
d_call: -; v_call: TRBV6-1; j_call: TRBJ2-7; clone_size: -; cdr3_nt: TGTGCCAGCAGTGGGACAGACCCCTACGAGCAGTACTTC; cdr3_aa: CASSGTDPYEQYF
d_call: -; v_call: TRBV27; j_call: TRBJ2-7; clone_size: -; cdr3_nt: TGTGCCAGCAGGGGGGGACAGACCTACGAGCAGTACTTC; cdr3_aa: CASRGGQTYEQYF
d_call: -; v_call: TRBV7-9; j_call: TRBJ1-1; clone_size: -; cdr3_nt: TGTGCCAGCAGTTCAGGGATCTCTGAAGCTTTCTTT; cdr3_aa: CASSSGISEAFF
d_call: -; v_call: TRBV10-3; j_call: TRBJ1-6; clone_size: -; cdr3_nt: TGTGCCATCAGTGAGGGGGGGCAACCGTATAATTCACCCCTCCACTTT; cdr3_aa: CAISEGGQPYNSPLHF
d_call: TRBD1; v_call: TRBV27; j_call: TRBJ2-2; clone_size: -; cdr3_nt: TGTGCCAGCAGTTTACTTTTGACAGGGGGGATAACCGGGGAGCTGTTTTTT; cdr3_aa: CASSLLLTGGITGELFF